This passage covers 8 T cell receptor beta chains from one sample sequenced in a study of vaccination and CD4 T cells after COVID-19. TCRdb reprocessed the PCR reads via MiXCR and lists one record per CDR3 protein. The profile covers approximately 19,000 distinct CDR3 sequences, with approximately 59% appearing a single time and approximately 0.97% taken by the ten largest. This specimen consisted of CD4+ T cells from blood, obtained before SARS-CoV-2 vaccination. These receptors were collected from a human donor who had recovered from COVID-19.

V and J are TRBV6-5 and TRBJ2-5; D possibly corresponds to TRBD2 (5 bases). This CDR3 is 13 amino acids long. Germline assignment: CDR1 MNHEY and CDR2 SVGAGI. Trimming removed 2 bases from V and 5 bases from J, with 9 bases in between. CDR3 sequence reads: CASSYRGFETQYF. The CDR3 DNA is TGTGCCAGCAGTTACCGGGGTTTTGAGACCCAGTACTTC.

The CDR3 reads CASSLARGYGNTIYF. In nucleotides, the CDR3 is TGTGCCAGCAGTTTGGCCAGGGGGTATGGAAACACCATATATTTT. The chain carries TRBV28 and TRBJ1-3; 7 bases fit TRBD1. With 3 bases clipped from V and 3 bases from J, the junction kept 5 bases outside the gene matches. In germline, CDR1 is MDHEN, CDR2 SYDVKM. The CDR3 consists of 15 residues. Combining the CDR3 with reference TRBV28 and TRBJ1-3 gives the whole variable domain DVKVTQSSRYLVKRTGEKVFLECVQDMDHENMFWYRQDPGLGLRLIYFSYDVKMKEKGDIPEGYSVSREKKERFSLILESASTNQTSMYLCASSLARGYGNTIYFGEGSWLTVV.

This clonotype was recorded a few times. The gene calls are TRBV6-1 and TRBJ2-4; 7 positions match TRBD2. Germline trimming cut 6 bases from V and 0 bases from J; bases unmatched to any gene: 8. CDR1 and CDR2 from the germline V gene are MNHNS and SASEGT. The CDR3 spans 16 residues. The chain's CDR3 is CASSPGTTLAKNIQYF. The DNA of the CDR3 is TGTGCCAGCAGCCCCGGGACTACTCTAGCCAAAAACATTCAGTACTTC.

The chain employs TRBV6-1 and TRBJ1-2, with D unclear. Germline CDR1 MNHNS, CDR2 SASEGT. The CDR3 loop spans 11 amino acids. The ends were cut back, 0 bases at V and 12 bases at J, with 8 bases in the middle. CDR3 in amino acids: CASSEAVGHTF. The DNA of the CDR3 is TGTGCCAGCAGTGAAGCCGTGGGCCACACCTTC.

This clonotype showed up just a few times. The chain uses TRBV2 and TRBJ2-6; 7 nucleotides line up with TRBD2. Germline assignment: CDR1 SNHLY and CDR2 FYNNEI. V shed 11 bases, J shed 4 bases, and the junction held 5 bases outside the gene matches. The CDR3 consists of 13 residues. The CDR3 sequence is CASGREGANVLTF. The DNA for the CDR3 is TGTGCCTCGGGGAGGGAGGGGGCCAACGTCCTGACTTTC.

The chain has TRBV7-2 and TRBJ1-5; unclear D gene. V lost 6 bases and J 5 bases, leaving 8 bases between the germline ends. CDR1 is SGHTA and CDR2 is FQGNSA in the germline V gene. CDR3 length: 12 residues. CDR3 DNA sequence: TGTGCCAGCAGTAAGACGGATCAGCCCCAGCATTTT. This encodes CASSKTDQPQHF.

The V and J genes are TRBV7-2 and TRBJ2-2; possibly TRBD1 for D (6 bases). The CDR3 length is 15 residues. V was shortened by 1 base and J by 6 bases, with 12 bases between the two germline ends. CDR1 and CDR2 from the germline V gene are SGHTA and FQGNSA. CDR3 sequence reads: CASSLVGAGAGELFF. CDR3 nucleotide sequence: TGTGCCAGCAGCTTAGTGGGGGCGGGTGCCGGGGAGCTGTTTTTT.

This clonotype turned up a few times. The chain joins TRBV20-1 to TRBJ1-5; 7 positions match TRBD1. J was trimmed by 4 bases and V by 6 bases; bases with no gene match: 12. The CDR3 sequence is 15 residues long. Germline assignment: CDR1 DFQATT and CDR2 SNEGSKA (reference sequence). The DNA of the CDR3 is TGCAGTGCGGCAAAACAGGGGTTCGGTAATCAGCCCCAGCATTTT. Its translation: CSAAKQGFGNQPQHF.